A selection of T cell receptor beta chains follows, all from one sample in a study of Ad26.COV2.S vaccination and SARS-CoV-2 variants. The assay was immunoSEQ multiplex PCR, and TCRdb's table has in-frame clones only and misses some. The sample includes about 680,000 clones, roughly nine tenths of them seen just once. The specimen comprised peripheral blood, sampled in a trial of Ad26.COV2.S vaccine versus placebo. The source of these receptors is a person aged 18-60 years who received the Ad26.COV2.S COVID-19 vaccine or a placebo. CDR3s include the opening cysteine and the closing phenylalanine or tryptophan. D genes are given only for firm matches. For some rows the clone size is stated as once, few or many, or as a class when expanded; others skip it.

length	D	J	V	size	CDR3	DNA
16	TRBD1	TRBJ2-1	TRBV9	once	CASSVESRQGLNEQFF	TGTGCCAGCAGCGTAGAATCGAGACAGGGATTGAATGAGCAGTTCTTC
14	-	TRBJ1-1	TRBV11-2	-	CASSLGIDRFEAFF	TGTGCCAGCAGCTTAGGGATTGACAGGTTTGAAGCTTTCTTT
16	TRBD1	TRBJ2-5	TRBV7-3	-	CASSPYSGRGPETQYF	TGTGCCAGCAGCCCTTACAGCGGCAGGGGGCCGGAGACCCAGTACTTC
15	TRBD1	TRBJ1-2	TRBV6-5	few	CASRQGAYSLLGYTF	TGTGCCAGTCGACAGGGGGCCTACAGCCTCCTAGGCTACACCTTC
11	-	TRBJ1-1	TRBV7-8	-	CASSLAGEAFF	TGTGCCAGCAGCTTAGCGGGTGAAGCTTTCTTT
14	-	TRBJ2-5	TRBV24-1	-	CATSETTSGETQYF	TGTGCCACCAGTGAAACGACTTCGGGAGAGACCCAGTACTTC
15	-	TRBJ2-5	TRBV5-4	-	CASSLAEAAQVSQYF	TGTGCCAGCAGCTTGGCCGAGGCGGCCCAGGTCTCCCAGTACTTC
12	-	TRBJ2-5	TRBV12-3/TRBV12-4	-	CASSLRVETQYF	TGTGCCAGCAGTTTACGGGTGGAGACCCAGTACTTC
15	TRBD1	TRBJ2-5	TRBV6-6	-	CASTPRTGRRETQYF	TGTGCCAGCACCCCGAGGACAGGGAGGAGAGAGACCCAGTACTTC
12	-	TRBJ2-3	TRBV6-2/TRBV6-3	once	CASSYSPNTQYF	TGTGCCAGCAGTTACTCGCCTAATACGCAGTATTTT
13	TRBD1	TRBJ1-2	TRBV20-1	-	CSASADRVAGYTF	TGCAGTGCTAGTGCCGACAGGGTTGCAGGCTACACCTTC
16	-	TRBJ2-5	TRBV7-2	once	CASSLESGGAAETQYF	TGTGCCAGCAGCTTAGAGTCGGGCGGCGCAGCAGAGACCCAGTACTTC
15	-	TRBJ1-1	TRBV19	-	CASSRGILMNTEAFF	TGTGCCAGTAGTAGGGGTATCTTAATGAACACTGAAGCTTTCTTT
19	TRBD1	TRBJ2-5	TRBV14	once	CASSQVPPGQGRPTRTQYF	TGTGCCAGCAGCCAAGTTCCCCCGGGACAGGGCCGACCCACAAGGACCCAGTACTTC
14	-	TRBJ2-5	TRBV3-1/TRBV3-2	once	CASSREQSKETQYF	TGTGCCAGCAGCCGGGAGCAAAGCAAAGAGACCCAGTACTTC
15	-	TRBJ2-3	TRBV7-9	-	CASSLVRGRGHTQYF	TGTGCCAGCAGCTTAGTCCGAGGGCGAGGACATACGCAGTATTTT
12	-	TRBJ1-2	TRBV5-5	-	CASSLAAYGYTF	TGTGCCAGCAGCTTGGCAGCTTATGGCTACACCTTC
13	TRBD1	TRBJ2-5	TRBV9	once	CASSPQGVGTQYF	TGTGCCAGCAGCCCCCAGGGGGTAGGGACCCAGTACTTC
15	TRBD2	TRBJ2-5	TRBV27	-	CASSLSTSPGQTQYF	TGTGCCAGCAGTTTATCGACTAGCCCCGGGCAGACCCAGTACTTC
15	-	TRBJ1-1	TRBV3-1/TRBV3-2	-	CASSQERVSATEAFF	TGTGCCAGCAGCCAAGAAAGGGTTTCAGCCACTGAAGCTTTCTTT
13	-	TRBJ2-5	TRBV7-9	-	CASSLVGQETQYF	TGTGCCAGCAGCTTAGTAGGGCAAGAGACCCAGTACTTC
15	-	TRBJ2-4	TRBV11-2	-	CASSLASVAKNIQYF	TGTGCCAGCAGCTTAGCATCAGTGGCTAAAAACATTCAGTACTTC
18	TRBD2	TRBJ2-3	TRBV4-2	-	CASSQEKGTSGGTDTQYF	TGTGCCAGCAGCCAAGAGAAAGGGACTAGCGGAGGCACAGATACGCAGTATTTT
14	TRBD1	TRBJ1-6	TRBV19	-	CASSLTGEGVPLHF	TGTGCCAGTAGTTTAACAGGGGAGGGGGTCCCCCTCCACTTT
20	TRBD2	TRBJ2-5	TRBV9	-	CASSAEGLAGGQPIQETQYF	TGTGCCAGCAGCGCGGAGGGACTAGCGGGGGGCCAACCCATCCAAGAGACCCAGTACTTC
16	-	TRBJ1-3	TRBV30	-	CAWSIRGSLSGNTIYF	TGTGCCTGGAGTATACGGGGGAGCCTCTCTGGAAACACCATATATTTT
15	-	TRBJ1-4	TRBV5-5	-	CASSTLQGRSEKLFF	TGTGCCAGCAGCACCCTACAGGGTCGGTCTGAAAAACTGTTTTTT
13	TRBD1	TRBJ1-2	TRBV3-1/TRBV3-2	few	CASSPRDSGGYTF	TGTGCCAGCAGCCCGCGGGACAGCGGGGGCTACACCTTC
19	TRBD2	TRBJ2-3	TRBV4-2	-	CASSQDRTSGRGLTDTQYF	TGTGCCAGCAGCCAAGACCGGACTAGCGGGAGGGGTTTGACAGATACGCAGTATTTT
14	-	TRBJ2-2	TRBV7-2	-	CASSLGQNTGELFF	TGTGCCAGCAGCTTAGGGCAGAACACCGGGGAGCTGTTTTTT
16	-	TRBJ2-2	TRBV5-6	-	CASSLDATGYSGELFF	TGTGCCAGCAGCTTGGATGCCACAGGGTACTCCGGGGAGCTGTTTTTT
14	-	TRBJ1-5	TRBV6-6	-	CASSYPGGNQPQHF	TGTGCCAGCAGTTACCCCGGAGGCAATCAGCCCCAGCATTTT
15	TRBD1	TRBJ1-5	TRBV6-5	-	CASSSQDRADQPQHF	TGTGCCAGCAGTTCTCAGGACAGGGCAGACCAGCCCCAGCATTTT
13	-	TRBJ2-1	TRBV19	-	CASSIERGNEQFF	TGTGCCAGTAGTATAGAGCGGGGCAATGAGCAGTTCTTC
15	TRBD1	TRBJ1-2	TRBV5-6	-	CASSPRDRGTVGYTF	TGTGCCAGCAGCCCTCGGGACAGGGGAACGGTCGGCTACACCTTC
13	TRBD1	TRBJ2-4	TRBV5-5	-	CASSRQGPHIVYF	TGTGCCAGCAGCAGACAGGGGCCCCATATTGTGTACTTC
15	TRBD1	TRBJ1-1	TRBV18	-	CASSPPTGGGDEAFF	TGTGCCAGCTCACCTCCGACAGGGGGCGGGGACGAAGCTTTCTTT
14	-	TRBJ2-3	TRBV27	-	CASSLTLGTDTQYF	TGTGCCAGCAGTTTGACCCTCGGCACAGATACGCAGTATTTT
12	-	TRBJ2-4	TRBV6-1	-	CASSEGRNIQYF	TGTGCCAGCAGTGAAGGGAGAAACATTCAGTACTTC